This passage covers 16 T cell receptor beta chains from one sample sequenced in a study of cytotoxic CD8 clonotypes in ibrutinib-treated CLL. The data were produced by immunoSEQ multiplex PCR, yet TCRdb's version contains in-frame clones alone and is incomplete. Here the sample spans roughly 250,000 clones, 70% being singletons. This specimen consisted of PBMCs, obtained after 24 months of ibrutinib treatment. Receptor source: a human donor with chronic lymphocytic leukemia.

This clone was found a few times. The genes are TRBV4-2 and TRBJ1-1, with TRBD1 as a possible D gene (5 bases). V was shortened by 0 bases and J by 4 bases, with 12 bases between the two germline ends. Germline-derived CDR1 and CDR2 are LGHNA and YNFKEQ. The CDR3 length is 15 residues. For the CDR3, the DNA is TGTGCCAGCAGCCAAGATTTTCAGGGTATCACTGAAGCTTTCTTT. It codes for CASSQDFQGITEAFF.

V and J are TRBV11-2 and TRBJ2-7; no reliable D call. V was pared by 4 bases and J by 5 bases, with 9 bases between. In germline, CDR1 is SGHAT, CDR2 FQNNGV. The CDR3 runs 12 residues. CDR3 nucleotides: TGTGCCAGCAGCTCGTCAGGAAACGAGCAGTACTTC. Translating gives CASSSSGNEQYF.

The table lists this clone with a count of one. The chain employs TRBV7-3 and TRBJ2-1; possible D gene TRBD2, 6 bases. The ends were cut back, 4 bases at V and 4 bases at J, with 17 bases in the middle. The CDR3 runs 16 residues. CDR1 and CDR2 from the germline V gene are SGHTA and FQGTGA. CDR3 bases: TGTGCCAGCAGCTCGATTGCCGGGACTGCGTACAATGAGCAGTTCTTC. Translation: CASSSIAGTAYNEQFF.

V and J are TRBV28 and TRBJ1-5; D remains unclear. Germline-derived CDR1 and CDR2 are MDHEN and SYDVKM. This CDR3 spans 14 amino acids. With 6 bases removed from V and 1 base from J, the gap between germline ends came to 10 bases. The CDR3 spells CASSPGSSNQPQHF. CDR3 bases: TGTGCCAGCAGCCCGGGGTCGAGCAATCAGCCCCAGCATTTT.

The rearrangement joins TRBV9 to TRBJ2-3, with D possibly matching TRBD2 (6 bases). Germline loops: CDR1 SGDLS, CDR2 YYNGEE. The CDR3 totals 15 residues. Trimming removed 3 bases at V and 5 bases at J, with 16 bases between. CDR3 DNA: TGTGCCAGCAGCGGGGGACTTACAGTCGGAGATACGCAGTATTTT. This codes for CASSGGLTVGDTQYF.

The genes are TRBV29-1 and TRBJ2-7, with TRBD1 identical over 12 bases. The CDR3 consists of 16 residues. CDR1 and CDR2 from the germline V gene are SQVTM and ANQGSEA. The V gene end was trimmed by 4 bases and the J gene end by 2 bases; junction bases not matched to a gene: 9. The CDR3 protein is CSVGPGQGAQTYEQYF. CDR3 DNA sequence: TGCAGCGTTGGGCCGGGACAGGGGGCCCAAACCTACGAGCAGTACTTC.

The chain combines TRBV2 with TRBJ2-5; 8 bases match TRBD2. Germline lookup yields CDR1 SNHLY and CDR2 FYNNEI. The CDR3 sequence is 14 residues long. The ends lost 6 bases at V and 8 bases at J; junction bases unmatched: 11. DNA of the CDR3: TGTGCCAGCAGGATAGGCCCGGGGGGGGAAACCCAGTACTTC. Its translation: CASRIGPGGETQYF.

The chain links TRBV30 to TRBJ2-1; TRBD2 matches at 11 bases. The CDR3 loop spans 13 amino acids. The V segment lost 3 bases and the J segment 9 bases; nucleotides outside the gene matches: 4. Germline CDR1 is GTSNPN and CDR2 is SVGIG (reference sequence). The CDR3 spells CAWRLAGGGEQFF. The CDR3 DNA follows: TGTGCCTGGAGGCTAGCGGGAGGAGGTGAGCAGTTCTTC.

The chain carries TRBV5-4 and TRBJ2-2; possibly TRBD2 for D (6 bases). V was trimmed by 1 base and J by 0 bases, leaving 13 bases between them. The CDR3 sequence is 17 residues long. The germline V gene has CDR1 SGHNT and CDR2 YYREEE (reference sequence). The CDR3 DNA reads as TGTGCCAGCAGCTTGAATTCCGGGAGAGCGAACACCGGGGAGCTGTTTTTT. This gives the protein CASSLNSGRANTGELFF.

This chain links TRBV19 with TRBJ2-5; perhaps TRBD2 as D (6 bases). V was pared by 4 bases and J by 2 bases, with 17 bases between. Germline-derived CDR1 and CDR2 are LNHDA and SQIVND (reference sequence). The CDR3 runs 16 residues. The CDR3 region has the DNA TGTGCCAGTAGTACGGGGCGGGAACCGTATCAAGAGACCCAGTACTTC. It is translated as CASSTGREPYQETQYF.

This clone was seen a few times. The genes are TRBV4-1 and TRBJ2-7; 7 bases match TRBD1. This CDR3 contains 15 residues. The ends lost 0 bases at V and 3 bases at J; junction bases unmatched: 5. Germline CDR1 and CDR2: MGHRA and YSYEKL. The CDR3 reads CASSQEDRPNYEQYF. The DNA of the CDR3 is TGCGCCAGCAGCCAAGAGGACAGGCCAAACTACGAGCAGTACTTC.

The CDR3 sequence is CASSLVGEGGYGYTF. CDR3 sequence (DNA): TGTGCCAGCAGCTTAGTTGGTGAGGGAGGCTATGGCTACACCTTC. This sequence joins TRBV7-2 and TRBJ1-2; no clear D. This CDR3 comprises 15 residues. Germline V gene sequence: CDR1 SGHTA, CDR2 FQGNSA. V lost 1 base, J lost 4 bases, and 13 bases lay in between.

This clone was seen only a few times. The chain is built from TRBV30 and TRBJ1-5, with TRBD1 as a possible D gene (5 bases). This CDR3 spans 14 amino acids. The V gene's germline CDR1 is GTSNPN and CDR2 SVGIG (reference sequence). The germline V and J ends were trimmed by 3 bases and 9 bases, with 18 bases remaining between them. CDR3 region: CAWSGARRVRPQHF. CDR3 nucleotides: TGTGCCTGGAGCGGGGCTCGGAGAGTGAGGCCCCAGCATTTT.

This clone was observed a few times. The J gene is TRBJ1-3, the V gene TRBV28, with unresolved D. This CDR3 region has 14 residues. Trimming stripped 6 bases from V and 0 bases from J, with 9 bases between. The germline V gene has CDR1 MDHEN and CDR2 SYDVKM. This CDR3 reads CASSRVHSGNTIYF. The CDR3 region has the DNA TGTGCCAGCAGCCGGGTTCACTCTGGAAACACCATATATTTT. The complete variable domain, with remaining parts taken from reference TRBV28 and TRBJ1-3, reads DVKVTQSSRYLVKRTGEKVFLECVQDMDHENMFWYRQDPGLGLRLIYFSYDVKMKEKGDIPEGYSVSREKKERFSLILESASTNQTSMYLCASSRVHSGNTIYFGEGSWLTVV.

The gene calls are TRBV19 and TRBJ2-1, with TRBD2 matching over 12 bases. The CDR3 is 16 residues long. Trimming cost V 6 bases and J 7 bases; bases outside gene matches: 10. Germline assignment: CDR1 LNHDA and CDR2 SQIVND (reference sequence). CDR3 amino acids: CASSPSSGLAGNEQFF. In nucleotides, the CDR3 is TGTGCCAGTAGCCCATCTAGTGGACTAGCGGGAAATGAGCAGTTCTTC.

This chain links TRBV29-1 with TRBJ2-5; TRBD2 aligns across 7 bases. The germline gives CDR1 SQVTM, CDR2 ANQGSEA. V gave up 4 bases and J gave up 4 bases; unmatched junction bases: 0. The CDR3 length is 11 residues. The CDR3 DNA reads TGCAGCGTTGCTAGCGGAGAGACCCAGTACTTC. Protein product: CSVASGETQYF.